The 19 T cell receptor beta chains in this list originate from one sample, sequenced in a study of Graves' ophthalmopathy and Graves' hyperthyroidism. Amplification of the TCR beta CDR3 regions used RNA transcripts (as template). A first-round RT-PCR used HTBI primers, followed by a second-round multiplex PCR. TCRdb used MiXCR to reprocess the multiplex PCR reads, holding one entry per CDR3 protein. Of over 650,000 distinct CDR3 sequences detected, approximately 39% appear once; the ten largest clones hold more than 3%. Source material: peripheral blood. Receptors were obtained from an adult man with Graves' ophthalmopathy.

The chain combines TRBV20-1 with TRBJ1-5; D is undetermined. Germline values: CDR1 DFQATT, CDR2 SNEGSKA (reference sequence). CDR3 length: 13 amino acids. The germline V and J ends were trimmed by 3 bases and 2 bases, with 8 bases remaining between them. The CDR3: CSARMGRNQPQHF. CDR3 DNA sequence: TGCAGTGCTAGGATGGGCCGCAATCAGCCCCAGCATTTT.

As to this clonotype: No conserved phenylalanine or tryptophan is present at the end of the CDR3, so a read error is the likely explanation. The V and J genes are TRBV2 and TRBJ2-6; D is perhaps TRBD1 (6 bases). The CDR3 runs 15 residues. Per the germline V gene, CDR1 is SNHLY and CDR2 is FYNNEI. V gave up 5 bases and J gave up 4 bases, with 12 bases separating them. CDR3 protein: CASSPPGAGANVLTP. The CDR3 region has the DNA TGTGCCAGCAGTCCCCCAGGGGCCGGGGCCAACGTCCTGACTCCA.

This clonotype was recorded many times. The CDR3: CASSLMSGLQNTEAFF. CDR3 nucleotide sequence: TGTGCCAGCAGTTTAATGTCGGGACTCCAGAACACTGAAGCTTTCTTT. The gene calls are TRBV12-3 or TRBV12-4 and TRBJ1-1, with a weak D call TRBD1 (5 bases). The V end was cut by 2 bases, the J end by 1 base, with 14 bases between. The CDR3 loop spans 16 amino acids.

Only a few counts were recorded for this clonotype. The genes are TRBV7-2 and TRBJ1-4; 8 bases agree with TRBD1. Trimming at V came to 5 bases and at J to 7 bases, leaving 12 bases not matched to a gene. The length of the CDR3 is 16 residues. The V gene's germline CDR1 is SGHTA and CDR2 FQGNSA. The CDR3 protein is CASSASGARGPEKLFF. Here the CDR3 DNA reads TGTGCCAGCAGCGCAAGTGGTGCCAGGGGGCCTGAAAAACTGTTTTTT.

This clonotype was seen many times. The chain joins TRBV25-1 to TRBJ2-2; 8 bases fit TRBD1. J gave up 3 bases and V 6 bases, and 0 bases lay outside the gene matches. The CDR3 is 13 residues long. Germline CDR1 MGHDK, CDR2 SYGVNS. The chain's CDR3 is CASRTGDTGELFF. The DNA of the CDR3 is TGTGCCAGCAGGACAGGGGACACCGGGGAGCTGTTTTTT.

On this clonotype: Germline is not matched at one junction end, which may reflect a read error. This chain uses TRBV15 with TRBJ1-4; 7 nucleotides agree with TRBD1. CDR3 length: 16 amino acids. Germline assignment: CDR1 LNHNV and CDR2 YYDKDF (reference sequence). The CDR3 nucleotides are TGTGCCACCAGCAGAAGCTTCCGGGACAGTAATGAAGAACTGTTTTTT. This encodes CATSRSFRDSNEELFF.

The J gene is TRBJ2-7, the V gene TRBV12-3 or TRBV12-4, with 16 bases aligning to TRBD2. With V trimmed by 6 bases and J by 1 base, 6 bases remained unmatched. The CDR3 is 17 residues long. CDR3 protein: CASSHGTSGRGSYEQYF. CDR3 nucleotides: TGTGCCAGCAGCCACGGGACTAGCGGGAGGGGGTCCTACGAGCAGTACTTC.

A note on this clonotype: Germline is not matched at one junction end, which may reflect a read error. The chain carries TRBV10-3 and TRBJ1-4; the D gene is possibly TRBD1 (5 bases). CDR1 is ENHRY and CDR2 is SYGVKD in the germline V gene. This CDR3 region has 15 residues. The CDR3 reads CASSEALGGWEKLFF. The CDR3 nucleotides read TGTGCCAGCAGTGAAGCGCTCGGGGGTTGGGAAAAACTGTTTTTT.

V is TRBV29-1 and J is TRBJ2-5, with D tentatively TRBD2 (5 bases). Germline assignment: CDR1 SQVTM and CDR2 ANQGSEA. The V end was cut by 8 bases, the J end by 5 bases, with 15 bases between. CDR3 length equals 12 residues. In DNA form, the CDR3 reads TGCAGCTTCGGCCCTGGCGGGGAGACCCAGTACTTC. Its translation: CSFGPGGETQYF. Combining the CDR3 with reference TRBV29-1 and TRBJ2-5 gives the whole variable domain SAVISQKPSRDICQRGTSLTIQCQVDSQVTMMFWYRQQPGQSLTLIATANQGSEATYESGFVIDKFPISRPNLTFSTLTVSNMSPEDSSIYLCSFGPGGETQYFGPGTRLLVL.

CDR3 protein: CASSPQGRGNTIYF. The CDR3 nucleotides read TGTGCCAGCAGTCCTCAGGGGAGAGGAAACACCATATATTTT. V is TRBV12-3 or TRBV12-4 and J is TRBJ1-3; weak D call: TRBD1 (6 bases). The CDR3 covers 14 residues. Trimming took 5 bases from V and 4 from J, leaving 12 bases between them.

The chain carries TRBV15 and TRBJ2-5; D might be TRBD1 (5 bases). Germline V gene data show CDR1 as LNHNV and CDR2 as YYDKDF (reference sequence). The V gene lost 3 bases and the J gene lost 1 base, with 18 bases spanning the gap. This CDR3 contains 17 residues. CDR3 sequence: CATSSQVGRQSQETQYF. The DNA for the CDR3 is TGTGCCACCAGCAGCCAAGTAGGCCGACAGAGCCAAGAGACCCAGTACTTC. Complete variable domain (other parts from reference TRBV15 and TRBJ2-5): DAMVIQNPRYQVTQFGKPVTLSCSQTLNHNVMYWYQQKSSQAPKLLFHYYDKDFNNEADTPDNFQSRRPNTSFCFLDIRSPGLGDTAMYLCATSSQVGRQSQETQYFGPGTRLLVL.

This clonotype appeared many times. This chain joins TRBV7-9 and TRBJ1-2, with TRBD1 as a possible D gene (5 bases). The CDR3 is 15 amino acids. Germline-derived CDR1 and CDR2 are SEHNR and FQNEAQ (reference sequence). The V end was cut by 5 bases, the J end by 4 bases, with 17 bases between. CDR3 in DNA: TGTGCCAGCAGCCCGCGGGGGGGAATAGGCTATGGCTACACCTTC. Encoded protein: CASSPRGGIGYGYTF.

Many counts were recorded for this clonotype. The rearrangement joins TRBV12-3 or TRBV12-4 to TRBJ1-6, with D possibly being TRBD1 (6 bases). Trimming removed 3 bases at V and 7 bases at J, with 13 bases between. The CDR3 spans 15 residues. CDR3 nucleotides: TGTGCCAGCAGTTTGACCCAGGGGAGGAATTCACCCCTCCACTTT. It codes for CASSLTQGRNSPLHF.

In nucleotides, the CDR3 is TGCAGCGTGGGGACTCAGAAAAAACTGTTTTTT. It encodes CSVGTQKKLFF. The V and J genes are TRBV29-1 and TRBJ1-4, with a weak D call TRBD1 (5 bases). The V gene's germline CDR1 is SQVTM and CDR2 ANQGSEA. V dropped 6 bases and J dropped 9 bases, with 11 bases sitting between them. The CDR3 extends over 11 amino acids.

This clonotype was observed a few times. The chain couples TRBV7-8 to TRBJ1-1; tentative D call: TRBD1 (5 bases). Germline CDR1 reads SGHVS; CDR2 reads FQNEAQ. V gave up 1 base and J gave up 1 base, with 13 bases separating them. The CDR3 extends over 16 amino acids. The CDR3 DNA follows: TGTGCCAGCAGCTTAGACGAGGGGCTGGGGAACACTGAAGCTTTCTTT. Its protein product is CASSLDEGLGNTEAFF.

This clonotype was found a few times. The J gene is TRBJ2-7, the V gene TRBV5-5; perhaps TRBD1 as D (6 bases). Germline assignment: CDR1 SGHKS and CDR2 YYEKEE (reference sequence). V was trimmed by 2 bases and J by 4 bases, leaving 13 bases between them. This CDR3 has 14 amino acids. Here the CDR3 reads CASSLGQHTYEQYF. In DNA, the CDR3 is TGTGCCAGCAGCTTAGGACAGCATACTTACGAGCAGTACTTC. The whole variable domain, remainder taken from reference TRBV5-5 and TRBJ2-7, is DAGVTQSPTHLIKTRGQQVTLRCSPISGHKSVSWYQQVLGQGPQFIFQYYEKEERGRGNFPDRFSARQFPNYSSELNVNALLLGDSALYLCASSLGQHTYEQYFGPGTRLTVT.

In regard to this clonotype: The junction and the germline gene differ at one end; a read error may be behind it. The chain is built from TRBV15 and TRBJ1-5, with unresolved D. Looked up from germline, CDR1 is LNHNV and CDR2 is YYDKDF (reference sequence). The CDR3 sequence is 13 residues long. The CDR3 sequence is CAASRDSDQPQHF. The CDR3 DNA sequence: TGTGCCGCCAGCAGAGATTCGGATCAGCCCCAGCATTTT.

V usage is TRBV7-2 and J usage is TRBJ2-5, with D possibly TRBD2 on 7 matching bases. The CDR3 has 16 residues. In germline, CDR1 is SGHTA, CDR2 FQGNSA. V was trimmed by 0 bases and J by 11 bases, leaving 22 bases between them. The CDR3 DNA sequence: TGTGCCAGCAGCTTAGCTACGAGGGGGGGCGGAGATACGCAGTACTTC. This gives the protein CASSLATRGGGDTQYF.

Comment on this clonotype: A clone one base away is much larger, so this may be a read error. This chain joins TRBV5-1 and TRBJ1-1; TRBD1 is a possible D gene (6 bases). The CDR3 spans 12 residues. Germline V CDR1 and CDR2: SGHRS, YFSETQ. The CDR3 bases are TGTGCCAGCAGAGAGGGGTGGGGGCAAGCTTTCTTT. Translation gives CASREGWGQAFF.